The 6 T cell receptor beta chains below come from one sample, sequenced in a study of shared clonotypes between healthy human individuals. The repertoire was sequenced with immunoSEQ multiplex PCR; TCRdb's copy has only in-frame clones and lacks some. In the table there are roughly 1,500,000 clones, 97% to 99% of which are singletons. The sequencing sample was made of naive CD4+ T cells sorted from blood. Subset of the sample: CD45RA+ positively selected. These receptor sequences come from a man aged 25 to 45 in good health.

The genes are TRBV5-6 and TRBJ2-7; 9 nucleotides match TRBD2. CDR1 and CDR2 (germline): SGHDT, YYEEEE. V shed 4 bases and J 5 bases; nucleotides not matched to a gene: 10. There are 15 residues in the CDR3. Here the CDR3 DNA reads TGTGCCAGCAGCCGAGGACTAGCGACCTACCACGAGCAGTACTTC. Its translation is CASSRGLATYHEQYF.

This rearrangement joins TRBV29-1 to TRBJ2-1, with 9 bases lining up with TRBD2. Germline assignment: CDR1 SQVTM and CDR2 ANQGSEA. The CDR3 consists of 14 residues. Trimming at V came to 7 bases and at J to 7 bases, leaving 11 bases not matched to a gene. CDR3 amino acids: CSGGLAGPLNEQFF. In DNA form, the CDR3 reads TGCAGCGGGGGCCTAGCGGGACCTCTGAATGAGCAGTTCTTC.

The chain combines TRBV11-3 with TRBJ2-2; D is possibly TRBD1 (6 bases). From germline, CDR1 is SGHNT and CDR2 YENEEA. The ends were cut back, 5 bases at V and 3 bases at J, with 13 bases in the middle. CDR3 length equals 15 residues. CDR3 sequence: CASSPTGAYTGELFF. The CDR3 coding sequence is TGTGCCAGCAGCCCGACAGGAGCCTACACCGGGGAGCTGTTTTTT.

Worth noting for this clone: The same CDR3 also results from other DNA sequences found in this sample. CDR3 bases: TGTGCCAGCAGCCCTACTAGCGGGAGTTACAATGAGCAGTTCTTC. Residues: CASSPTSGSYNEQFF. V gene TRBV7-9 combines with J gene TRBJ2-1; 11 bases are shared with TRBD2. Germline-derived CDR1 and CDR2 are SEHNR and FQNEAQ (reference sequence). The CDR3 is 15 amino acids. J gave up 4 bases and V 5 bases, and 4 bases lay outside the gene matches.

The chain is built from TRBV29-1 and TRBJ2-7; TRBD2 matches at 7 bases. The V segment lost 4 bases and the J segment 0 bases; nucleotides outside the gene matches: 9. Germline V lookup: CDR1 SQVTM, CDR2 ANQGSEA. The CDR3 runs to 15 residues. CDR3 sequence: CSVVGGRESSYEQYF. CDR3 coding DNA: TGCAGCGTTGTAGGTGGGCGGGAGAGCTCCTACGAGCAGTACTTC.

J is TRBJ1-1 and V is TRBV11-2; possibly TRBD1 for D (5 bases). The V end lost 1 base, the J end lost 4 bases, and 7 bases lay between the germline ends. CDR3 length equals 13 residues. The germline gives CDR1 SGHAT, CDR2 FQNNGV. This CDR3 reads CASSLAGFTEAFF. Here the CDR3 DNA reads TGTGCCAGCAGCTTAGCAGGGTTCACTGAAGCTTTCTTT.